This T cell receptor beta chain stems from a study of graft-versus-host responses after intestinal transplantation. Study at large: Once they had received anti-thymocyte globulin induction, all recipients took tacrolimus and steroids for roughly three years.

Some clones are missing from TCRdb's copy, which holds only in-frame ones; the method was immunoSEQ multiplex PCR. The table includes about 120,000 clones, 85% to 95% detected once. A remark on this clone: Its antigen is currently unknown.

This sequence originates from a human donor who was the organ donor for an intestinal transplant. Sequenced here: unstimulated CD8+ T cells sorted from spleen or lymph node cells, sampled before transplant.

Here the CDR3 reads CASTSFGQGLHEQYF. DNA of the CDR3: TGTGCCAGCACCTCTTTCGGGCAGGGGTTACACGAGCAGTACTTC. The rearrangement uses TRBV27 and TRBJ2-7; possible D gene TRBD1, 6 bases. The CDR3 length is 15 residues. CDR1 is MNHEY and CDR2 is SMNVEV in the germline V gene (reference sequence). The V end lost 7 bases, the J end lost 5 bases, and 21 bases lay between the germline ends.